These T cell receptor beta chains were read from a single sample in a study of cytomegalovirus exposure and HLA in healthy donors. Generated by immunoSEQ multiplex PCR, the TCRdb table keeps only in-frame clones and is missing some. The sample has under 200,000 clones; roughly four fifths are singletons. Sample: PBMCs. These receptors came from a man aged 18 to 29 in good health and CMV-seronegative. Both conserved end residues are part of each CDR3. Fields, in order: V gene, J gene, CDR3 length, CDR3 protein.

TRBV5-4,TRBJ2-3,16,CASSFRQGRGTDTQYF
TRBV5-5,TRBJ2-6,15,CASREGLTGANVLTF
TRBV6-4,TRBJ2-6,17,CASSEGPRVTGANVLTF
TRBV5-3,TRBJ2-3,15,CATLGVAGATDTQYF
TRBV9,TRBJ2-7,15,CASSVDPQGSYEQYF
TRBV11-3,TRBJ2-3,15,CASSPGQGNTDTQYF
TRBV28,TRBJ2-5,15,CASSLGTGVRETQYF
TRBV13,TRBJ2-3,15,CASSWESGRGDTQYF
TRBV4-3,TRBJ2-2,17,CASSQDPLAGNTGELFF
TRBV7-2,TRBJ2-1,12,CASSTRQGEQFF
TRBV9,TRBJ1-3,19,CASSPHPGQASPVGNTIYF
TRBV10-2,TRBJ1-1,14,CASRSQGSNTEAFF
TRBV6-5,TRBJ2-1,13,CASSSAGLAEQFF
TRBV2,TRBJ2-1,12,CASRQEYNEQFF
TRBV7-9,TRBJ2-7,15,CASSPRDRGGYEQYF
TRBV7-9,TRBJ1-3,15,CASSGRTGPGNTIYF
TRBV1,TRBJ2-7,14,CTSSTGTSNYEQYF
TRBV7-7,TRBJ2-3,15,CASSPYRGSTDTQYF
TRBV10-3,TRBJ2-7,14,CAISPGQGTYEQYF
TRBV7-9,TRBJ2-1,14,CASSLVAGLQEQFF
TRBV28,TRBJ2-5,17,CASSFAREGLAGETQYF
TRBV19,TRBJ1-5,14,CASSAGNSNQPQHF
TRBV6-5,TRBJ2-7,16,CASSYGSSGELDEQYF
TRBV11-2,TRBJ2-1,16,CASSLNGFDSYNEQFF
TRBV10-3,TRBJ1-1,14,CAISPQGANTEAFF
TRBV18,TRBJ1-1,14,CASSQSGSGTEAFF
TRBV5-1,TRBJ1-6,16,CASSLVGQGQNSPLHF
TRBV4-3,TRBJ2-3,13,CATRRGRSDTQYF
TRBV18,TRBJ2-3,13,CASSPEAEDTQYF
TRBV18,TRBJ1-4,14,CASSSQGAREKLFF
TRBV6-6,TRBJ2-7,14,CASSPDLSAYEQYF
TRBV15,TRBJ2-1,15,CATSEGTSGDNEQFF
TRBV19,TRBJ1-2,14,CASSRDRGNYGYTF
TRBV4-1,TRBJ2-1,18,CASSQARGGRKPYNEQFF
TRBV7-9,TRBJ2-3,14,CASSSTIVADTQYF
TRBV18,TRBJ2-2,14,CASSPGQGSGELFF
TRBV9,TRBJ2-1,17,CASSVNLAGGPANEQFF
TRBV16,TRBJ1-1,13,CASSRSRAGEAFF
TRBV1,TRBJ2-5,16,CTSSPPRGPDEETQYF
TRBV28,TRBJ1-2,13,CASSLAALYGYTF
TRBV7-9,TRBJ2-7,13,CASSYAGIYEQYF
TRBV2,TRBJ1-1,14,CASLGPGGSTEAFF
TRBV11-2,TRBJ2-5,15,CASSLDIASGETQYF
TRBV4-1,TRBJ1-2,15,CASSQVGPKVYGYTF
TRBV10-3,TRBJ2-5,16,CAIGAGLAGVGGTQYF
TRBV9,TRBJ2-1,15,CASSVAAASYNEQFF
TRBV11-2,TRBJ2-7,15,CASSTYRDRGAEQYF
TRBV28,TRBJ1-4,14,CASSPGTTNEKLFF